These 10 T cell receptor beta chains were sequenced from one sample in a study of T cell repertoires in cytomegalovirus infection. One entry per CDR3 protein, called by TCRdb with MiXCR from the reads. The repertoire holds roughly 230,000 distinct CDR3 sequences, with 9% to 15% as singletons. The sequencing sample was made of PBMCs. The receptors shown here come from a human donor in good health (CMV status not recorded). Some clones in this sample may be carry-over from other donors' samples.

The sample holds many counts of this clonotype. The gene calls are TRBV12-3 or TRBV12-4 and TRBJ2-7; D remains ambiguous. The CDR3 runs to 14 residues. V was shortened by 6 bases and J by 3 bases, with 15 bases between the two germline ends. The CDR3 DNA is TGTGCCAGCAGCCCTTACCCGATCGACTACGAGCAGTACTTC. Protein product: CASSPYPIDYEQYF.

This clonotype was seen many times. The chain links TRBV7-2 to TRBJ2-6; no clear D gene. Germline CDR1 and CDR2: SGHTA and FQGNSA. This CDR3 comprises 14 residues. V lost 8 bases and J lost 2, with 10 bases in between. CDR3 residues: CASRSDPGANVLTF. CDR3 nucleotide sequence: TGTGCCAGCCGTTCCGACCCTGGGGCCAACGTCCTGACTTTC. The whole variable domain, remainder taken from reference TRBV7-2 and TRBJ2-6, is GAGVSQSPSNKVTEKGKDVELRCDPISGHTALYWYRQSLGQGLEFLIYFQGNSAPDKSGLPSDRFSAERTGGSVSTLTIQRTQQEDSAVYLCASRSDPGANVLTFGAGSRLTVL.

This clonotype came up many times. The rearrangement links TRBV28 to TRBJ1-2, with 11 bases lining up with TRBD1. The CDR3 extends over 15 amino acids. V gave up 6 bases and J gave up 5 bases; unmatched junction bases: 8. Per germline, CDR1 MDHEN and CDR2 SYDVKM. The CDR3 sequence is CASREDRGLVYGYTF. The CDR3 bases are TGTGCCAGCAGGGAGGACAGGGGGCTAGTGTATGGCTACACCTTC.

This clonotype was counted a few times. J is TRBJ1-2 and V is TRBV4-2; tentative D call: TRBD1 (6 bases). CDR1 and CDR2 from the germline V gene are LGHNA and YNFKEQ. The CDR3 loop spans 16 amino acids. V lost 0 bases and J lost 0, with 11 bases in between. The CDR3, as DNA: TGTGCCAGCAGCCAAGAGACCGGACAGCCTAACTATGGCTACACCTTC. It codes for CASSQETGQPNYGYTF.

The sample holds a few counts of this clonotype. The chain couples TRBV7-9 to TRBJ1-2; D is unclear. The germline gives CDR1 SEHNR, CDR2 FQNEAQ (reference sequence). CDR3 size: 15 residues. CDR3 nucleotide sequence: TGTGCGCTGGCCCTAGGGCCCCTATCTAACTATGGCTACACCTTC. The encoded protein is CALALGPLSNYGYTF.

The gene calls are TRBV19 and TRBJ2-3, with D perhaps being TRBD1 or TRBD2 (5 bases each). CDR3 length equals 14 residues. V was pared by 6 bases and J by 4 bases, with 14 bases between. CDR1 and CDR2 from the germline V gene are LNHDA and SQIVND (reference sequence). CDR3 bases: TGTGCCAGTAGGACGAGGGGAAGCGCAGATACGCAGTATTTT. Encoded protein: CASRTRGSADTQYF. The variable domain in full, with the rest retrieved from reference TRBV19 and TRBJ2-3, is DGGITQSPKYLFRKEGQNVTLSCEQNLNHDAMYWYRQDPGQGLRLIYYSQIVNDFQKGDIAEGYSVSREKKESFPLTVTSAQKNPTAFYLCASRTRGSADTQYFGPGTRLTVL.

In DNA, the CDR3 is TGTGCCAGCATCCTGAGGCTTATTAATTCACCCCTCCACTTT. Encoded protein: CASILRLINSPLHF. This sequence joins TRBV6-2 or TRBV6-3 and TRBJ1-6; the D is unclear. The V end lost 7 bases, the J end lost 6 bases, and 13 bases lay between the germline ends. This CDR3 spans 14 amino acids. The germline gives CDR1 MNHEY, CDR2 SVGEGT.

In this sample, this clonotype turned up many times. The chain joins TRBV7-7 to TRBJ2-7; 14 bases match TRBD2. The CDR3 consists of 14 residues. CDR1 is SSHAT and CDR2 is FNYEAQ in the germline V gene (reference sequence). V lost 5 bases to trimming and J lost 7 bases; unmatched junction nucleotides: 4. The CDR3 region has the DNA TGTGCCAGCAGCCCGGGACTAGCGGGGGATGAGCAGTACTTC. It translates to CASSPGLAGDEQYF.

This clonotype was counted only a few times. The gene calls are TRBV2 and TRBJ1-6, with D unclear. CDR1 SNHLY and CDR2 FYNNEI come from the germline V gene. V dropped 8 bases and J dropped 8 bases, with 13 bases sitting between them. This CDR3 has 13 residues. The CDR3 DNA sequence: TGTGCCAGCCGGTCAAGGGATCATTCACCCCTCCACTTT. Translation: CASRSRDHSPLHF.

This clonotype was recorded a few times. The V and J genes are TRBV18 and TRBJ1-1; D is undetermined. With 3 bases removed from V and 0 bases from J, the gap between germline ends came to 8 bases. Per the germline V gene, CDR1 is KGHSH and CDR2 is LQKENI. This CDR3 contains 14 residues. The CDR3 loop is CASSPGYMNTEAFF. Written as DNA, the CDR3 is TGTGCCAGCTCACCGGGCTATATGAACACTGAAGCTTTCTTT. Full variable domain (rest looked up from reference TRBV18 and TRBJ1-1): NAGVMQNPRHLVRRRGQEARLRCSPMKGHSHVYWYRQLPEEGLKFMVYLQKENIIDESGMPKERFSAEFPKEGPSILRIQQVVRGDSAAYFCASSPGYMNTEAFFGQGTRLTVV.